This TCR beta chain originates from a study of cytomegalovirus exposure and HLA in healthy donors. Primers included in the PCR were 60 Vbeta and 13 Jbeta primers. Profiling relied on immunoSEQ multiplex PCR, and the TCRdb table lists in-frame clones only, not all of them. The data contain 100,000 to 150,000 clones, around 83% of them seen just once; the ten biggest clones take up roughly 1.2%. The length of the CDR3 is 13 residues. The V gene's germline CDR1 is GTSNPN and CDR2 SVGIG (reference sequence). The junction had 5 bases not matched to a gene; V was cut back by 6 bases and J by 6 bases. Sequencing was done on a sample of PBMCs. The chain employs TRBV30 and TRBJ2-2; 9 nucleotides match TRBD2. This clonotype originated in a girl aged 2-10 years in good health and CMV-seronegative. The CDR3 region has the DNA TGTGCCTGTCCTTCTAGCGGGGCCGGGGAGCTGTTTTTT. This gives the protein CACPSSGAGELFF.